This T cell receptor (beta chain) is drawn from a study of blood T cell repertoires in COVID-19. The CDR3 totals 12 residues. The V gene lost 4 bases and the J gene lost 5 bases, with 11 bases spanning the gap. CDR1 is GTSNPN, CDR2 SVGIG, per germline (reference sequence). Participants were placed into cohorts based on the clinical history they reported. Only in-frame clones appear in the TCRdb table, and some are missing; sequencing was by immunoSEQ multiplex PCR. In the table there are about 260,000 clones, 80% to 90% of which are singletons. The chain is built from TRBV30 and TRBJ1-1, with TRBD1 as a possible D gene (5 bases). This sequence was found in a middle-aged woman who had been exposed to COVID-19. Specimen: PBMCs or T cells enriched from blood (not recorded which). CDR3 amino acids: CAWNQGRTEAFF. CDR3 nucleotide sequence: TGTGCCTGGAACCAGGGAAGGACTGAAGCTTTCTTT.